The 23 T cell receptor beta chains below were found in one sample sequenced in a study of blood T cell repertoires in COVID-19. Produced via immunoSEQ multiplex PCR; TCRdb's table is partial and in-frame only. Of about 18,000 clones in the sample, approximately 92% were seen once. The sample consisted of peripheral blood. These receptors all come from a man aged 60-69 years with active COVID-19.

The chain recombines TRBV5-1 with TRBJ1-1; D uncertain. The CDR3 has 13 residues. V was pared by 4 bases and J by 6 bases, with 13 bases between. Germline CDR1 and CDR2: SGHRS and YFSETQ. The CDR3, as DNA: TGCGCCAGCAGCCCCGACAATGGGCCTGAAGCTTTCTTT. Protein: CASSPDNGPEAFF.

The CDR3 DNA sequence: TGTGCCACCAGCAGGGACAGGGGGCCCAATCAGCCCCAGCATTTT. Translation: CATSRDRGPNQPQHF. The chain is built from TRBV15 and TRBJ1-5; 11 bases match TRBD1. The CDR3 has 15 amino acids. Trimming took 3 bases from V and 3 from J; bases not matched to a gene: 1. Germline-derived CDR1 and CDR2 are LNHNV and YYDKDF (reference sequence).

V and J are TRBV7-2 and TRBJ2-3, with TRBD2 matching over 9 bases. This CDR3 has 17 amino acids. V trimming: 5 bases; J trimming: 6 bases; junction bases outside the gene matches: 15. Germline V gives CDR1 SGHTA, CDR2 FQGNSA. In DNA form, the CDR3 reads TGTGCCAGCAGCCCGGGTCAGGGGCGGGGGGGCCAGGATACGCAGTATTTT. Translation: CASSPGQGRGGQDTQYF.

V usage is TRBV7-3 and J usage is TRBJ2-3, with D uncertain. The ends were cut back, 5 bases at V and 0 bases at J, with 6 bases in the middle. This CDR3 spans 13 amino acids. From germline, CDR1 is SGHTA and CDR2 FQGTGA. The CDR3 bases are TGTGCCAGCAGCCCACTCAGCACAGATACGCAGTATTTT. Encoded protein: CASSPLSTDTQYF.

This clone has more than one count but fewer than ten. The chain links TRBV19 to TRBJ1-3; TRBD1 matches 9 bases. CDR1 is LNHDA, CDR2 SQIVND, per germline (reference sequence). Trimming took 4 bases from V and 0 from J; bases not matched to a gene: 7. The CDR3 runs to 17 residues. The CDR3 is CASSTWTGASSGNTIYF. As DNA, the CDR3 is TGTGCCAGTAGTACCTGGACAGGGGCCAGCTCTGGAAACACCATATATTTT.

A single count supports this clone. J is TRBJ2-2 and V is TRBV7-3; 9 bases align to TRBD2. CDR3 size: 15 residues. Looked up from germline, CDR1 is SGHTA and CDR2 is FQGTGA. V shed 2 bases, J shed 4 bases, and the junction held 2 bases outside the gene matches. The chain's CDR3 is CASSLRAGGTGELFF. DNA of the CDR3: TGTGCCAGCAGCTTACGAGCGGGGGGCACCGGGGAGCTGTTTTTT. The full variable domain, completed using reference TRBV7-3 and TRBJ2-2, is GAGVSQTPSNKVTEKGKYVELRCDPISGHTALYWYRQSLGQGPEFLIYFQGTGAADDSGLPNDRFFAVRPEGSVSTLKIQRTERGDSAVYLCASSLRAGGTGELFFGEGSRLTVL.

The chain is built from TRBV21-1 and TRBJ2-1; TRBD2 reflects the table's D call only, with no check against the DNA. TRBV21-1 is a documented pseudogene. The CDR3 consists of 19 residues. The CDR3 nucleotides read TGTGCCAGCAGCCCTAAAATGGAGCGGATAGTCGGGTGGAACAATGAGCAGTTCTTC. Encoded protein: CASSPKMERIVGWNNEQFF.

V and J are TRBV10-3 and TRBJ2-7, with TRBD1 as a possible D gene (6 bases). Trimming removed 8 bases from V and 6 bases from J, with 23 bases in between. The CDR3 contains 15 residues. The germline V gene has CDR1 ENHRY and CDR2 SYGVKD. CDR3 DNA: TGTGCCATCTCTGTTCGAACAGGGTCAAAAGGCGAGCAGTACTTC. Translation: CAISVRTGSKGEQYF.

The V gene is TRBV11-3, the J gene TRBJ2-7; 11 positions match TRBD2. Germline V gives CDR1 SGHNT, CDR2 YENEEA. The CDR3 extends over 16 amino acids. V lost 5 bases, J lost 0 bases, and 6 bases stayed unmatched. The DNA for the CDR3 is TGTGCCAGCAGCCCCCGGGGGACTAGCGGCTCCTACGAGCAGTACTTC. Translating it yields CASSPRGTSGSYEQYF.

This rearrangement joins TRBV7-8 to TRBJ1-6, with 7 bases identical to TRBD1. Per the germline V gene, CDR1 is SGHVS and CDR2 is FQNEAQ. The CDR3 has 16 amino acids. V gave up 4 bases and J gave up 7 bases; unmatched junction bases: 10. For the CDR3, the DNA is TGTGCCAGCAGCTCTCCGGGGGACAGTCTCAATTCACCCCTCCACTTT. This translates into CASSSPGDSLNSPLHF.

The chain employs TRBV6-5 and TRBJ2-1; a possible D gene is TRBD2 (5 bases). CDR3 size: 15 residues. Germline CDR1 reads MNHEY; CDR2 reads SVGAGI. Trimming cost V 5 bases and J 10 bases, with 21 bases left between them. The CDR3 is CASSQLFTAPGEQFF. As DNA, the CDR3 is TGTGCCAGCAGTCAACTTTTTACCGCGCCGGGAGAGCAGTTCTTC.

This chain links TRBV29-1 with TRBJ2-5; 13 bases are a match to TRBD2. Germline V lookup: CDR1 SQVTM, CDR2 ANQGSEA. There are 14 residues in the CDR3. V was pared by 7 bases and J by 1 base, with 3 bases of the junction left unmatched. The CDR3 coding sequence is TGCAGCGCCGGGACTAGCGGGGTCCAAGAGACCCAGTACTTC. Residues: CSAGTSGVQETQYF.

The gene calls are TRBV7-9 and TRBJ2-3; 12 nucleotides agree with TRBD1. The germline CDR1 and CDR2 sequences are SEHNR and FQNEAQ (reference sequence). The CDR3 length is 17 residues. With V trimmed by 4 bases and J by 5 bases, 10 bases remained unmatched. The CDR3 spells CASSSWDGDRGRDTQYF. CDR3 sequence (DNA): TGTGCCAGCAGCTCCTGGGACGGGGACAGGGGGCGAGATACGCAGTATTTT.

The chain recombines TRBV5-1 with TRBJ2-2, with 10 bases identical to TRBD2. J gave up 4 bases and V 0 bases, and 12 bases lay outside the gene matches. This CDR3 contains 19 residues. Germline V gives CDR1 SGHRS, CDR2 YFSETQ. CDR3 DNA sequence: TGCGCCAGCAGCTTGGTTCTAGCGGGAGTCGTAGAGGTCACCGGGGAGCTGTTTTTT. Protein product: CASSLVLAGVVEVTGELFF.

V usage is TRBV14 and J usage is TRBJ2-4, with a weak D call TRBD2 (6 bases). The CDR3 contains 15 residues. V lost 2 bases and J lost 3, with 11 bases in between. Germline CDR1 SGHDN, CDR2 FVKESK. CDR3 sequence reads: CASSQRERGKNIQYF. Written as DNA, the CDR3 is TGTGCCAGCAGCCAACGGGAGAGGGGCAAAAACATTCAGTACTTC.

The rearrangement links TRBV10-3 to TRBJ1-2; a weak D match, TRBD1 (5 bases). The CDR3 has 13 amino acids. V was clipped by 0 bases and J by 5 bases, with 7 bases between them. CDR1 and CDR2 (germline): ENHRY, SYGVKD. The CDR3 coding sequence is TGTGCCATCAGTGAGTCCACAGGTTATGGCTACACCTTC. Its translation is CAISESTGYGYTF.

This chain links TRBV3-1 (or the pseudogene TRBV3-2) with TRBJ2-1, with TRBD2 matching 10 bases. Germline CDR1 LGHDT, CDR2 YNNKEL (reference sequence). This CDR3 has 17 residues. V lost 2 bases to trimming and J lost 2 bases; unmatched junction nucleotides: 6. CDR3 in DNA: TGTGCCAGCAGCCAAAAACGGACTAGCGGAACCTACAATGAGCAGTTCTTC. Its protein is CASSQKRTSGTYNEQFF.

The chain carries TRBV4-1 and TRBJ2-4; TRBD2 matches at 8 bases. This CDR3 comprises 12 residues. The ends lost 11 bases at V and 6 bases at J; junction bases unmatched: 6. CDR1 and CDR2 (germline): MGHRA, YSYEKL. The CDR3: CASGLAGNIQYF. The CDR3 DNA reads as TGCGCCTCGGGGCTAGCGGGAAACATTCAGTACTTC.

The chain combines TRBV11-3 with TRBJ2-7; D remains unclear. Trimming pared 5 bases from V and 2 bases from J, leaving 13 bases between. Germline V gene sequence: CDR1 SGHNT, CDR2 YENEEA. The CDR3 length is 14 residues. CDR3 region: CASSPLELTYEQYF. The CDR3 DNA sequence: TGTGCCAGCAGCCCTCTAGAATTAACCTACGAGCAGTACTTC.

This clone came up once. The V gene is TRBV18, the J gene TRBJ2-6; 11 bases map to TRBD1. V lost 4 bases to trimming and J lost 0 bases; unmatched junction nucleotides: 11. The germline gives CDR1 KGHSH, CDR2 LQKENI. This CDR3 comprises 20 residues. The CDR3 DNA is TGTGCCAGCTCACTGAAAACCGGGACAGGGGGACTCTCTGGGGCCAACGTCCTGACTTTC. The encoded protein is CASSLKTGTGGLSGANVLTF.

The chain uses TRBV21-1 and TRBJ2-7; the D call TRBD2 from the table was never checked on the DNA. TRBV21-1 is given as a pseudogene. The length of the CDR3 is 16 residues. The CDR3 DNA reads TGTGCCAGCAGCTATAACGACCAGCGGGATAATCACGAGCAGTACTTC. This gives the protein CASSYNDQRDNHEQYF.

The chain has TRBV3-1 (or the pseudogene TRBV3-2) and TRBJ2-5, with 11 bases fitting TRBD2. Germline V CDR1 and CDR2: LGHDT, YNNKEL (reference sequence). The CDR3 spans 18 residues. The V and J ends lost 1 base and 5 bases, in that order; junction bases with no gene match: 12. The CDR3 nucleotides are TGTGCCAGCAGCCAAGGGGTTAGGCTAGCGGGAGGCGGGGAGACCCAGTACTTC. This codes for CASSQGVRLAGGGETQYF.

This chain uses TRBV29-1 with TRBJ2-7; a weak D match, TRBD2 (5 bases). V lost 4 bases, J lost 2 bases, and 9 bases lay in between. The germline V gene encodes CDR1 SQVTM and CDR2 ANQGSEA. The CDR3 consists of 12 residues. CDR3 sequence: CSVAGEPYEQYF. The CDR3, as DNA: TGCAGCGTTGCCGGGGAGCCCTACGAGCAGTACTTC.